This T cell receptor (beta chain) is drawn from a study of molecular identifiers for immune sequencing clone quantification. Study-wide background: Four portions were sequenced after RNA from roughly 18,000 or 92,000 naive CD8 cells was split five ways in replicates. Study-level findings and limits: About a million naive cells reportedly did not prevent detection of spiked Jurkat TCR RNA from one cell.

The CDR3 runs to 15 residues. With 8 bases clipped from V and 2 bases from J, the junction kept 9 bases outside the gene matches. The germline CDR1 and CDR2 sequences are MNHEY and SMNVEV (reference sequence). TCRdb re-derived calls from the PCR reads in MiXCR, one entry per CDR3 protein. The sample yields around 460,000 distinct CDR3 sequences, roughly a fifth seen once. About this clonotype itself: No antigen is known for it. This may come from a read error, since a much larger clone is one base off.

Naive CD8 T cells were picked out by sorting for CD8+CD4-CCR7+CD45RA+. The sample consisted of naive CD8+ T cells from blood, with Jurkat cell RNA spiked in. As for subset: FACS-sorted CD8+CD4-CCR7+CD45RA+ naive T cells. The receptor was derived from a human donor in good health. Some libraries in this study had Jurkat cell RNA spiked in. The chain joins TRBV27 to TRBJ2-7, with 10 bases fitting TRBD1. CDR3 region: CASGYRDRGTYEQYF. The CDR3 DNA reads as TGTGCCAGCGGTTACCGGGACAGGGGTACCTACGAGCAGTACTTC.